This T cell receptor beta chain comes out of a study of cytomegalovirus exposure and HLA in healthy donors. In the PCR, 60 Vbeta and 13 Jbeta primers were used. Method: immunoSEQ multiplex PCR; TCRdb's copy keeps in-frame clones and lacks some. The sample includes fewer than 300,000 clones, roughly 80% seen only once; the top ten take around 0.33%. The study, taken as a whole, reports: In vitro data verified three CMV-associated chains as specific for CMV antigens. The study assumed roughly uniform donor sequencing depth for presence/absence analyses.

A remark on this clone: Its antigen remains unidentified.

Unmatched junction bases numbered 5, after V lost 3 bases and J lost 8 bases. Germline V lookup: CDR1 SGHDT, CDR2 YYEEEE. The CDR3 is made up of 15 amino acids. This clonotype originated in a girl under 10 years old in good health and CMV-seronegative. The chain couples TRBV5-6 to TRBJ1-6; 10 bases agree with TRBD1. The source material was PBMCs. DNA of the CDR3: TGTGCCAGCAGCTACCGACAGGGGGCCGATTCACCCCTCCACTTT. It codes for CASSYRQGADSPLHF.